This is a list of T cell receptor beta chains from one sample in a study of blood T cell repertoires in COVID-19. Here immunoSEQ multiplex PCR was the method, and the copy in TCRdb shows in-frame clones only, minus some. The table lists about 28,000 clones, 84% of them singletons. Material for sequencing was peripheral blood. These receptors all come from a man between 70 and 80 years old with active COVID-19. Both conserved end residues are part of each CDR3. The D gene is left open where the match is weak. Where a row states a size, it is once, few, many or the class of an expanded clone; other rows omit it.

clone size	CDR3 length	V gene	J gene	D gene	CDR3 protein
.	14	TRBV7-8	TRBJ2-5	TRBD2	CASSPGGAGETQYF
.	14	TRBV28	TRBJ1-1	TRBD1	CASSRHRGNTEAFF
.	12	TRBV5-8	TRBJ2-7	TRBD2	CASTRTSGEQYF
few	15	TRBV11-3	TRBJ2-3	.	CASSLVRDGTDTQYF
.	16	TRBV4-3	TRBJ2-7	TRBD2	CASSQESASGGTEQYF
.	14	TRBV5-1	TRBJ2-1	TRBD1	CASSPGTEYNEQFF
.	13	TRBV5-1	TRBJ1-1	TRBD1	CASSSDRGLEAFF
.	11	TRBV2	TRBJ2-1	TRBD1	CASSEDRRQFF
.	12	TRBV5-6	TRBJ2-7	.	CASSTLDYEQYF
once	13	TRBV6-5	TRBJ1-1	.	CASSYSTGTEAFF
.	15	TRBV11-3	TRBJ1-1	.	CASSLGGVLNAEAFF
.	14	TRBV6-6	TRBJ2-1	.	CASSYVAGYNEQFF
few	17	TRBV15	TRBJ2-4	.	CATSRGAGQIAKNIQYF
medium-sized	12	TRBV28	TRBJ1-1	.	CASRHDYTEAFF
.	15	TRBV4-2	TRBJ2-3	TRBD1	CASSHIRGSTDTQYF
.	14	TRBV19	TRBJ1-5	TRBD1	CASSMKGASQPQHF
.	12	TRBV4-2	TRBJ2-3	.	CASRDFTDTQYF
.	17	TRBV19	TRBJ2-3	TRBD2	CASRDRSSGGGADTQYF
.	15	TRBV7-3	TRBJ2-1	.	CASSPGLSGYNEQFF
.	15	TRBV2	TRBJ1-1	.	CASSYLKQENTEAFF
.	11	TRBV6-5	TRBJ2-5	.	CASTNGETQYF
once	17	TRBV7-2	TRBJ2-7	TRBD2	CASSLRLAGVPTYEQYF
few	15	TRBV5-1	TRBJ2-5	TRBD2	CASSLVAGGQETQYF
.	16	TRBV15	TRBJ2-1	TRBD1	CATSRADRAPYNEQFF
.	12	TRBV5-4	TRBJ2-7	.	CASSLQGYEQYF
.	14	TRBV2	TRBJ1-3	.	CAGSTGPSGNTIYF
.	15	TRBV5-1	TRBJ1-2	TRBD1	CASSSRDRVLYGYTF
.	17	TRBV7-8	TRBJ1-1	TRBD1	CASSPIWGQYLNTEAFF
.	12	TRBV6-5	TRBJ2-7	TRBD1	CASSPTGYEQYF